The 16 T cell receptor beta chains below were found in one sample sequenced in a study of T-cell reconstitution after alpha-beta-depleted transplantation in children (dated by TCRdb to about 2016). Library preparation used PCR. The instrument given in TCRdb is Illumina HiSeq 2500. TCR libraries were prepared with molecular barcoding, using unique molecular identifiers to normalize TCRbeta repertoire quantification. TCRdb's own reprocessing of the public reads used fastp at Q25 and MiXCR and kept productive beta chains. Here each entry gathers all rows of one CDR3 protein and keeps the most common genes and DNA. For this sample the table gives about 360,000 distinct CDR3 sequences, of which roughly 14% were detected only once. 3.5% to 4.5% of the sample lies in the top ten. The sequences come from PBMCs, collected from the stem cell graft. These receptors were collected from a human donor who donated a stem cell graft to a child with Fanconi anemia.

There are many counts of this clonotype. J is TRBJ2-5 and V is TRBV6-1; a weak D match, TRBD1 (5 bases). Per germline, CDR1 MNHNS and CDR2 SASEGT. Trimming took off 4 bases at V and 2 bases at J, with 8 bases between the two ends. The CDR3 consists of 13 residues. CDR3: CASSVNRQETQYF. CDR3 nucleotides: TGTGCCAGCAGTGTGAACAGGCAAGAGACCCAGTACTTC.

This clonotype was counted a few times. The V call is TRBV24-1, the J call TRBJ1-1; no reliable D call. Trimming took 6 bases from V and 1 from J, leaving 8 bases between them. This CDR3 is built from 13 residues. Looked up from germline, CDR1 is KGHDR and CDR2 is SFDVKD. CDR3 bases: TGTGCCACCAGTAGGGCAGGGAACACTGAAGCTTTCTTT. Translated, it gives CATSRAGNTEAFF.

This clonotype was counted many times. V usage is TRBV5-1 and J usage is TRBJ2-1, with TRBD1 as a possible D gene (6 bases). The CDR3 loop spans 15 amino acids. V lost 6 bases and J lost 0, with 13 bases in between. CDR1 SGHRS and CDR2 YFSETQ come from the germline V gene. The CDR3 here is CASNQGLSSYNEQFF. The CDR3 coding sequence is TGCGCCAGCAATCAGGGGCTTAGCTCCTACAATGAGCAGTTCTTC.

There are many counts of this clonotype. The J gene is TRBJ1-2, the V gene TRBV6-5; no clear D gene. Per the germline V gene, CDR1 is MNHEY and CDR2 is SVGAGI. This CDR3 has 13 residues. V was pared by 4 bases and J by 6 bases, with 12 bases between. CDR3 DNA sequence: TGTGCCAGCAGTTTTACCCCCCCGGATGGCTACACCTTC. Its translation is CASSFTPPDGYTF.

This clonotype was detected a few times. This rearrangement joins TRBV6-5 to TRBJ1-5; TRBD1 matches at 7 bases. After removal of 5 bases from V and 8 bases from J, the junction contained 12 bases not matched to a gene. The CDR3 has 15 residues. CDR1 is MNHEY, CDR2 SVGAGI, per germline. Here the CDR3 DNA reads TGTGCCAGCAGTCCTCCCGGGACAGTGCTGAAGCCCCAGCATTTT. The encoded protein is CASSPPGTVLKPQHF.

V gene TRBV6-2 or TRBV6-3 combines with J gene TRBJ1-4; D ambiguous. The CDR3 length is 17 residues. The V gene's germline CDR1 is MNHEY and CDR2 SVGEGT. The germline V and J ends were trimmed by 2 bases and 4 bases, with 17 bases remaining between them. The CDR3, as DNA: TGTGCCAGCAGTTACCTCCAATCCGACGGTTTTAATGAAAAACTGTTTTTT. This encodes CASSYLQSDGFNEKLFF.

Many counts were recorded for this clonotype. The rearrangement links TRBV30 to TRBJ2-5; no clear D gene. The germline CDR1 and CDR2 sequences are GTSNPN and SVGIG (reference sequence). The CDR3 loop spans 11 amino acids. V shed 1 base and J shed 5 bases, with 5 bases lying between them. CDR3 protein: CAWSAFETQYF. The CDR3 DNA follows: TGTGCCTGGAGTGCTTTTGAGACCCAGTACTTC.

This clonotype turned up a few times. The V and J genes are TRBV7-9 and TRBJ2-5; 7 bases map to TRBD1. Trimming removed 8 bases from V and 1 base from J; junction bases left unmatched: 7. Germline CDR1 and CDR2: SEHNR and FQNEAQ (reference sequence). This CDR3 has 14 amino acids. CDR3 nucleotides: TGTGCCAGCCGAGACTGGGACAGCCAAGAGACCCAGTACTTC. Translated, it gives CASRDWDSQETQYF.

This clonotype appeared a few times. The chain uses TRBV5-1 and TRBJ2-1; 9 bases fit TRBD2. With 2 bases clipped from V and 0 bases from J, the junction kept 9 bases outside the gene matches. Looked up from germline, CDR1 is SGHRS and CDR2 is YFSETQ. This CDR3 contains 18 residues. CDR3: CASSFNVAGASSYNEQFF. For the CDR3, the DNA is TGCGCCAGCAGCTTCAACGTAGCGGGGGCAAGCTCCTACAATGAGCAGTTCTTC.

This clonotype was counted a few times. The chain employs TRBV4-3 and TRBJ1-2; 9 bases agree with TRBD1. V gave up 1 base and J gave up 6 bases; unmatched junction bases: 6. CDR1 and CDR2 from the germline V gene are LGHNA and YSLEER. The length of the CDR3 is 15 residues. This CDR3 is CASSQVGGDRDGYTF. In nucleotides, the CDR3 is TGCGCCAGCAGCCAAGTGGGAGGGGACAGGGATGGCTACACCTTC.

The chain uses TRBV4-3 and TRBJ2-5; D is uncertain. Looked up from germline, CDR1 is LGHNA and CDR2 is YSLEER. The length of the CDR3 is 15 residues. V gave up 0 bases and J gave up 4 bases, with 12 bases separating them. The CDR3 reads CASSQEGRRGETQYF. The CDR3 DNA is TGCGCCAGCAGCCAAGAGGGCAGGAGAGGAGAGACCCAGTACTTC.

V gene TRBV7-6 combines with J gene TRBJ2-2; 7 nucleotides agree with TRBD2. V dropped 5 bases and J dropped 4; count of bases not matched to a gene: 10. Germline lookup yields CDR1 SGHVS and CDR2 FNYEAQ. CDR3 length: 16 residues. CDR3 amino acids: CASSPLVAGVTGELFF. The DNA for the CDR3 is TGTGCCAGCAGCCCCTTGGTAGCGGGTGTCACCGGGGAGCTGTTTTTT.

This clonotype has only a few counts. J is TRBJ1-1 and V is TRBV7-2; TRBD1 agrees at 9 bases. With V trimmed by 5 bases and J by 2 bases, 6 bases remained unmatched. This CDR3 region has 15 residues. Looked up from germline, CDR1 is SGHTA and CDR2 is FQGNSA. For the CDR3, the DNA is TGTGCCAGCAGCCTCCGACAGGGGGTTAACACTGAAGCTTTCTTT. The encoded protein is CASSLRQGVNTEAFF.

A few counts support this clonotype. V is TRBV7-8 and J is TRBJ2-1; 10 nucleotides match TRBD1. The germline CDR1 and CDR2 sequences are SGHVS and FQNEAQ. The CDR3 has 13 amino acids. The V segment lost 6 bases and the J segment 7 bases; nucleotides outside the gene matches: 3. The CDR3 spells CASRTGQGNEQFF. The CDR3 bases are TGTGCCAGCAGGACGGGACAGGGGAATGAGCAGTTCTTC.

This clonotype occurred a few times. J is TRBJ2-3 and V is TRBV9, with D uncertain. Looked up from germline, CDR1 is SGDLS and CDR2 is YYNGEE. The V end lost 4 bases, the J end lost 4 bases, and 16 bases lay between the germline ends. This CDR3 has 15 amino acids. CDR3 sequence reads: CASSPFRGGADTQYF. DNA of the CDR3: TGTGCCAGCAGCCCTTTCCGCGGCGGTGCAGATACGCAGTATTTT.

The chain recombines TRBV14 with TRBJ2-5, with D possibly called TRBD1 or TRBD2 (5 bases each). In germline, CDR1 is SGHDN, CDR2 FVKESK. This CDR3 spans 13 amino acids. V was clipped by 0 bases and J by 6 bases, with 8 bases between them. The CDR3 loop reads CASSQDGGKTQYF. The CDR3 DNA follows: TGTGCCAGCAGCCAAGATGGGGGAAAGACCCAGTACTTC.